This T cell receptor (beta chain) originates from a study of persistence of HIV-infected CD4 T cells. Study-level information: A median of about 8 years of suppressive ART preceded sampling. Study-wide results and caveats: CMV- and Gag-responding cells had lower TCRbeta richness than CD3/CD28-responding cells.

Germline-derived CDR1 and CDR2 are MNHEY and SVGAGI. The CDR3 sequence is 14 residues long. V lost 8 bases, J lost 5 bases, and 16 bases lay in between. Stimulation used 9 to 10 ug/mL lysate from CMV-infected fibroblasts. Memory cells lacking CD40L and CD69 with high CD45RO were sorted. CD4+ T cell counts exceeded 400 cells/uL; CMV serology was positive. Sequencing used immunoSEQ version 4 in survey mode. Using immunoSEQ multiplex PCR, the repertoire was profiled, and TCRdb retains in-frame clones only, with some absent. The sample records roughly 41,000 clones, over 80% being singletons. For this clone: Its target is not known.

Sequences were derived from CD4+ T cells sorted from PBMCs after approximately 19-hour stimulation, sampled from a patient who received antiretroviral therapy. The receptor's source is an adult man with HIV who was CMV-seropositive. The chain has TRBV6-5 and TRBJ1-5; perhaps TRBD1 as D (5 bases). The CDR3 protein is CASSRQTADQPQHF. Here the CDR3 DNA reads TGTGCCAGCTCAAGGCAGACAGCCGATCAGCCCCAGCATTTT.